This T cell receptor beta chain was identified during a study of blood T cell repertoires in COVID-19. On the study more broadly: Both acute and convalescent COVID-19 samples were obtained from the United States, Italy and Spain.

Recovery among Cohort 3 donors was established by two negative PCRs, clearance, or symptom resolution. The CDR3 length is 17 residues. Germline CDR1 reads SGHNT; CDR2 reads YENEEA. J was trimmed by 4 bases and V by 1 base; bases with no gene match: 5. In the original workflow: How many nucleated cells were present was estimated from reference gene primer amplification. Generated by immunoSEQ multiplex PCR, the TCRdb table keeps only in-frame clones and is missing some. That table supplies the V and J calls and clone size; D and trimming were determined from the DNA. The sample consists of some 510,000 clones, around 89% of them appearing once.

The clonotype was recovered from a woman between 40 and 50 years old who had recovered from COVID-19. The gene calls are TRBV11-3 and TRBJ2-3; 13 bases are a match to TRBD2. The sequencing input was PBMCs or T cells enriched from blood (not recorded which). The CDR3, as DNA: TGTGCCAGCAGCTTAGGCGGACTAGCGGGAGCACCAGATACGCAGTATTTT. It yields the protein CASSLGGLAGAPDTQYF.